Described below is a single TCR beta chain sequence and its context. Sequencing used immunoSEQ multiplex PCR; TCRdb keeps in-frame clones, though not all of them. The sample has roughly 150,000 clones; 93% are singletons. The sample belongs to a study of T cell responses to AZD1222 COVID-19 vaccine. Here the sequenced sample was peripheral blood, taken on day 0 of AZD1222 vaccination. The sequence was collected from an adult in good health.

CDR3 bases: TGTGCCAGCAGCGAGGACGACACTGGAAACACCATATATTTT. Translated: CASSEDDTGNTIYF. The chain employs TRBV9 and TRBJ1-3; D gene uncertain. The germline V gene has CDR1 SGDLS and CDR2 YYNGEE. The V gene lost 3 bases and the J gene lost 2 bases, with 9 bases spanning the gap. The CDR3 totals 14 residues.